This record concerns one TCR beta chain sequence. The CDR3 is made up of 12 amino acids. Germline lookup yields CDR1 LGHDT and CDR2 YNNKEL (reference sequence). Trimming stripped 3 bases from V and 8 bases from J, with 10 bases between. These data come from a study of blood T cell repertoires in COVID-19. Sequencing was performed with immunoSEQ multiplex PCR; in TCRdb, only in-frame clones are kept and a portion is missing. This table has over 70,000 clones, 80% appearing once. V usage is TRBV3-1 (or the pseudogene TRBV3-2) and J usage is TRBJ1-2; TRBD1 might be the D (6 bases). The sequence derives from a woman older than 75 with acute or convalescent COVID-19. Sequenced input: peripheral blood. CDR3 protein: CASSQGAWGYTF. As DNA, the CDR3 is TGTGCCAGCAGCCAGGGGGCTTGGGGCTACACCTTC.